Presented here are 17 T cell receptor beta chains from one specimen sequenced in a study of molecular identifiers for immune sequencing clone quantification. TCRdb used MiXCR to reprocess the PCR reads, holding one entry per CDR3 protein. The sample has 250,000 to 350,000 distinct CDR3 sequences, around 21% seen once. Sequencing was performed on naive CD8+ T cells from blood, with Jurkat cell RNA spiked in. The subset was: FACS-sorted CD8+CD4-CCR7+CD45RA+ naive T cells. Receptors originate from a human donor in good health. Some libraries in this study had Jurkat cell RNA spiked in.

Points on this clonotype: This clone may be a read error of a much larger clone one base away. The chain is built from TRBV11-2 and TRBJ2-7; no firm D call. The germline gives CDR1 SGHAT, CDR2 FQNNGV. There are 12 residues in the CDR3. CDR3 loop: CASSPRTYERYF. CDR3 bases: TGTGCCAGCAGCCCCCGGACCTACGAGCGGTACTTC. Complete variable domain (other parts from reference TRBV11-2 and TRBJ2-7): EAGVAQSPRYKIIEKRQSVAFWCNPISGHATLYWYQQILGQGPKLLIQFQNNGVVDDSQLPKDRFSAERLKGVDSTLKIQPAKLEDSAVYLCASSPRTYERYFGPGTRLTVT.

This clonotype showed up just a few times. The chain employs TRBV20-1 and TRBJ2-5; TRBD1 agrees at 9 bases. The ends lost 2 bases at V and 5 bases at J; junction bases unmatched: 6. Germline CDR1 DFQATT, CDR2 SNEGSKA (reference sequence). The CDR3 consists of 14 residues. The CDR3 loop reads CSARTTGTGETQYF. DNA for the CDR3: TGCAGTGCTAGAACCACCGGGACAGGGGAGACCCAGTACTTC.

The DNA of the CDR3 is TGTGCCAGCAACCCAATAGGGGTACAGGGTAGGCCAGATACGCAGTATTTT. Residues: CASNPIGVQGRPDTQYF. The V and J genes are TRBV27 and TRBJ2-3, with a weak D call TRBD1 (6 bases). CDR1 MNHEY and CDR2 SMNVEV come from the germline V gene (reference sequence). V shed 7 bases and J shed 4 bases, with 24 bases lying between them. CDR3 size: 17 residues.

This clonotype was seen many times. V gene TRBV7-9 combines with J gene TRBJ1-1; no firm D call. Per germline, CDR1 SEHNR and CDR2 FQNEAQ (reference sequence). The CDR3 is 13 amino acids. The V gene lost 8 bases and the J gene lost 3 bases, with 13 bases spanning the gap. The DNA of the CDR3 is TGTGCCAGCTCCATCCCCGGGGACACTGAAGCTTTCTTT. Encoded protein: CASSIPGDTEAFF.

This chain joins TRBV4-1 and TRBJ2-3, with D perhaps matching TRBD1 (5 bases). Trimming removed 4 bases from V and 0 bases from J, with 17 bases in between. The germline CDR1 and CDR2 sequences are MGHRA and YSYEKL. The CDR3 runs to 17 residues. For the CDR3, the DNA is TGCGCCAGCAGCCGCTGCCAGGGATCGGTTAGCACAGATACGCAGTATTTT. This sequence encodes CASSRCQGSVSTDTQYF.

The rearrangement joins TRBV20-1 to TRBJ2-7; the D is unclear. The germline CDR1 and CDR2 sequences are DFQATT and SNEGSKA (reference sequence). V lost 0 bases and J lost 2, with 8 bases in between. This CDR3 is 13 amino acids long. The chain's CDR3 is CSAREARAYEQYF. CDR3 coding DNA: TGCAGTGCTAGAGAGGCCCGGGCCTACGAGCAGTACTTC.

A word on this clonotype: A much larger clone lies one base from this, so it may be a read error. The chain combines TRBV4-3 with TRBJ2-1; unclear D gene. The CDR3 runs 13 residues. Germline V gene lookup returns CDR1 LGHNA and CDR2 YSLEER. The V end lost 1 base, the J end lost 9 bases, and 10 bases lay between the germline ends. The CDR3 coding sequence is TGCGCCAGCAGCCAAGGTCTGAAGGGTGAGCAGTTCTTC. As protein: CASSQGLKGEQFF.

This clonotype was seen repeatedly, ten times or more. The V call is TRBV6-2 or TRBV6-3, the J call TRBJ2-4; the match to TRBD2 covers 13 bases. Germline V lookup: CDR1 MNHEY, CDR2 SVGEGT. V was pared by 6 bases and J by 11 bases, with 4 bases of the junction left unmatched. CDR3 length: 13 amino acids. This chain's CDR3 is CASRWTSGRFQYF. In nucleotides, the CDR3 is TGTGCCAGCAGGTGGACTAGCGGGAGATTTCAGTACTTC.

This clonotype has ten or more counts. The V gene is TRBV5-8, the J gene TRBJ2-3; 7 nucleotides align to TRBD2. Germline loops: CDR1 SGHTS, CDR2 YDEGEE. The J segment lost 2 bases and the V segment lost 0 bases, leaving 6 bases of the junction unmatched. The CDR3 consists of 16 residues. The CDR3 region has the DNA TGTGCCAGCAGCTTGGAGGGGCTAGCGGTCACAGATACGCAGTATTTT. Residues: CASSLEGLAVTDTQYF.

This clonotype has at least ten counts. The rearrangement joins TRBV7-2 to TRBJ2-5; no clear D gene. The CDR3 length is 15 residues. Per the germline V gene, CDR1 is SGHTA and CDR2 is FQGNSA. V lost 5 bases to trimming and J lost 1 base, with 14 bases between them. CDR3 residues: CASSPGSLRQETQYF. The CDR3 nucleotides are TGTGCCAGCAGCCCCGGCAGTCTCCGCCAAGAGACCCAGTACTTC.

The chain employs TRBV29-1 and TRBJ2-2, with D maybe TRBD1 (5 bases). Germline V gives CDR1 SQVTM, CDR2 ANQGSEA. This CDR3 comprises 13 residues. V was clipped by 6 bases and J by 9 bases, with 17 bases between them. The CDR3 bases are TGCAGCGTCGACAGAGAGTCGGCCAGGGAGCTGTTTTTT. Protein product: CSVDRESARELFF.

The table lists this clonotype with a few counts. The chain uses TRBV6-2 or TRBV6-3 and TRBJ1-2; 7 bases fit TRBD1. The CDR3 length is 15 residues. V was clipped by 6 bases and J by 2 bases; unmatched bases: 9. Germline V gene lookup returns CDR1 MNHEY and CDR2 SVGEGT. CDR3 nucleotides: TGTGCCAGCAGCACCCTTAAACAGGGGAACTATGGCTACACCTTC. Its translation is CASSTLKQGNYGYTF.

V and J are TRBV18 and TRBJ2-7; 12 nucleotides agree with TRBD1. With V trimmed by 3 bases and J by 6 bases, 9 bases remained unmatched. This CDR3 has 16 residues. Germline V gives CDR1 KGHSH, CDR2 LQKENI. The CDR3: CASSPPPGQGAGEQYF. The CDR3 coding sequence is TGTGCCAGCTCACCTCCACCGGGACAGGGGGCGGGCGAGCAGTACTTC.

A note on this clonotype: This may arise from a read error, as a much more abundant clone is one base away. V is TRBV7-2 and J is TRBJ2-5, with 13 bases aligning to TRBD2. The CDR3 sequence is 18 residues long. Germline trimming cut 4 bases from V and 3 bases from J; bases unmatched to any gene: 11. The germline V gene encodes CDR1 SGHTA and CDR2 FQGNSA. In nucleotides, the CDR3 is TGTGCCAGCAGCTCGAGGACTAGCGGGAGCCATACCGAAGAGACCCAGTACTTC. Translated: CASSSRTSGSHTEETQYF.

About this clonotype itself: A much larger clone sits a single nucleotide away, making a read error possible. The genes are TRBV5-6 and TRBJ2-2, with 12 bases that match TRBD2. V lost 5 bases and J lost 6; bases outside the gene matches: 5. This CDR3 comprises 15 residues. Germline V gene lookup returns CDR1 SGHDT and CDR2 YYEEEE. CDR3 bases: TGTGCCAGCAGGCCTAGCGGGAGGGCCCCCGGGGAGCTGTTTTTT. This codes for CASRPSGRAPGELFF. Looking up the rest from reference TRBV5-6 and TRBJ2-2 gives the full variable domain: DAGVTQSPTHLIKTRGQQVTLRCSPKSGHDTVSWYQQALGQGPQFIFQYYEEEERQRGNFPDRFSGHQFPNYSSELNVNALLLGDSALYLCASRPSGRAPGELFFGEGSRLTVL.

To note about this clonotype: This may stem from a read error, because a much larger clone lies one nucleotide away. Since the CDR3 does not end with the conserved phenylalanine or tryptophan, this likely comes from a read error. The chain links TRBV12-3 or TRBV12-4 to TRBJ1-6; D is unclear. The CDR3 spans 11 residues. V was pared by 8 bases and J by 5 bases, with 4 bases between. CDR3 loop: CASGNNSPLHS. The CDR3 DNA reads TGTGCCAGCGGAAATAATTCACCCCTCCACTCT.

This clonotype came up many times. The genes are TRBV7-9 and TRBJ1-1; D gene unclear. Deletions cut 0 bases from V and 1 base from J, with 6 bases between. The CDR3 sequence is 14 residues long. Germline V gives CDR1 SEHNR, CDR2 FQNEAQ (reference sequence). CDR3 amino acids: CASSLAVENTEAFF. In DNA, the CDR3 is TGTGCCAGCAGCTTAGCGGTGGAGAACACTGAAGCTTTCTTT.